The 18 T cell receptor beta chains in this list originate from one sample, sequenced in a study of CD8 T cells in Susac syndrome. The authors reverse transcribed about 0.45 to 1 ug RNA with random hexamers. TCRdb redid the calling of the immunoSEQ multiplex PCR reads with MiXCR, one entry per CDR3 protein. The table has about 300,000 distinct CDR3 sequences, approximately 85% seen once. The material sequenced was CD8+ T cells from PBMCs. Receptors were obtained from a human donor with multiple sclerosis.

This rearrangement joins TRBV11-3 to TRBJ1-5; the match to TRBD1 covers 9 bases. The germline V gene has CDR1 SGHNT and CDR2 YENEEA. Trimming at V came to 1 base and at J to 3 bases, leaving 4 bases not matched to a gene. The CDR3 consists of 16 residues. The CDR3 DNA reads TGTGCCAGCAGCTTAGGGGACAGGGCGGACAATCAGCCCCAGCATTTT. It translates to CASSLGDRADNQPQHF.

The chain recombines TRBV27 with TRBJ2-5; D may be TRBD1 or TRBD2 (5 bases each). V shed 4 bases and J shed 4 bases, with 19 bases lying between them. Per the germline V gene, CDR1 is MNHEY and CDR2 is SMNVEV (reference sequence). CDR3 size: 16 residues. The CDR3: CASSSIRALGGETQYF. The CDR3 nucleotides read TGTGCCAGCAGTTCCATCAGGGCCCTAGGAGGAGAGACCCAGTACTTC.

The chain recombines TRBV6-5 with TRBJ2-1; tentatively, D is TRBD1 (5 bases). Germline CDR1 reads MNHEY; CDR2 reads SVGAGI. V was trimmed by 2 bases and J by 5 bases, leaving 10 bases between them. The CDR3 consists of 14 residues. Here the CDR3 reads CASSYTDNHNEQFF. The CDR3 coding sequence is TGTGCCAGCAGTTACACGGACAACCACAATGAGCAGTTCTTC.

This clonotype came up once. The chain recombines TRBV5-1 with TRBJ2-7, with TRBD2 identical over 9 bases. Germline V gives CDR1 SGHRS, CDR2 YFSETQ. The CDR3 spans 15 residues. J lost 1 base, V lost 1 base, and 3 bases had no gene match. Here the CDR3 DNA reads TGCGCCAGCAGCTTGTACGCGGGAGGGTCCTACGAGCAGTACTTC. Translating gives CASSLYAGGSYEQYF.

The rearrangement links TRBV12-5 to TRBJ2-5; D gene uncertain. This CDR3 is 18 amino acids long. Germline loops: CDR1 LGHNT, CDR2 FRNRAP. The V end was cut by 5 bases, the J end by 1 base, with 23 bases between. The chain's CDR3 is CASGPVQQGLGLQETQYF. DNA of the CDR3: TGTGCTAGTGGTCCCGTCCAACAAGGGCTAGGGCTCCAAGAGACCCAGTACTTC.

CDR3 nucleotides: TGTGCCAGCAGTGAACTAGATCAGGGGGATGGCTACACCTTC. It is translated as CASSELDQGDGYTF. The chain recombines TRBV2 with TRBJ1-2, with 7 bases fitting TRBD1. Per germline, CDR1 SNHLY and CDR2 FYNNEI. The V segment lost 2 bases and the J segment 6 bases; nucleotides outside the gene matches: 6. The CDR3 is made up of 14 amino acids.

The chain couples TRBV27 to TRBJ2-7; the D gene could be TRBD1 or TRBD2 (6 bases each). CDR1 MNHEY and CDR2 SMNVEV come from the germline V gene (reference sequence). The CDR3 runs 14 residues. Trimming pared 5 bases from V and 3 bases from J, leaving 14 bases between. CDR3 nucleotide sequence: TGTGCCAGCAGTCCCCCGGGGGCAAACTACGAGCAGTACTTC. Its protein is CASSPPGANYEQYF.

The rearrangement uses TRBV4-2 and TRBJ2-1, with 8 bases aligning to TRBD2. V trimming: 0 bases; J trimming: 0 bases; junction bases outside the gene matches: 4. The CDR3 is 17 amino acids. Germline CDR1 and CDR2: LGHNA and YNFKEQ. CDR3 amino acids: CASSQELAVFSYNEQFF. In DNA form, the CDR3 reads TGTGCCAGCAGCCAAGAACTAGCGGTCTTCTCCTACAATGAGCAGTTCTTC.

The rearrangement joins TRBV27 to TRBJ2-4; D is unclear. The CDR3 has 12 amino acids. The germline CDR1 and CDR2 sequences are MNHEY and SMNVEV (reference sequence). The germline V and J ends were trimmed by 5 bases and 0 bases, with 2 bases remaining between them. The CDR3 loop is CASSGAKNIQYF. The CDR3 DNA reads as TGTGCCAGCAGTGGAGCCAAAAACATTCAGTACTTC.

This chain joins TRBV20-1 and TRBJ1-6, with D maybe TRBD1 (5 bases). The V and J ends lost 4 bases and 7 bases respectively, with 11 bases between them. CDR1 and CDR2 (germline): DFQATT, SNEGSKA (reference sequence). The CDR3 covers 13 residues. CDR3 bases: TGCAGTGCTACCGACAGCAGGAATTCACCCCTCCACTTT. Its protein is CSATDSRNSPLHF.

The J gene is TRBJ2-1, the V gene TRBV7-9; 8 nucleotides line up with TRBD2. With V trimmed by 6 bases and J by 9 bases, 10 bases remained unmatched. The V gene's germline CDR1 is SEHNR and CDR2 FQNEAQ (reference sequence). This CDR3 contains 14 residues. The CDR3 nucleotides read TGTGCCAGCAGGCCACTAGCGGTCGCGGGTGAGCAGTTCTTC. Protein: CASRPLAVAGEQFF.

The CDR3 DNA sequence: TGTGCCAGTCCTCCCTCTACCCTAGCGGGAACCCCCCCCGCCCCCGCAGATACGCAGTATTTT. It codes for CASPPSTLAGTPPAPADTQYF. This chain links TRBV2 with TRBJ2-3; 9 bases match TRBD2. Germline V gene data show CDR1 as SNHLY and CDR2 as FYNNEI. V shed 9 bases, J shed 4 bases, and the junction held 29 bases outside the gene matches. This CDR3 spans 21 amino acids.

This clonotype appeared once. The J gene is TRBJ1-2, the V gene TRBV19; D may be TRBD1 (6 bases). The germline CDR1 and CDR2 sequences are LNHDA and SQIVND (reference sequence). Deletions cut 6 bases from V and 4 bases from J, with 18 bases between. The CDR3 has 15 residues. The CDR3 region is CASRVMDRDFYGYTF. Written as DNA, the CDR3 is TGTGCCAGTAGAGTCATGGACAGAGATTTCTATGGCTACACCTTC.

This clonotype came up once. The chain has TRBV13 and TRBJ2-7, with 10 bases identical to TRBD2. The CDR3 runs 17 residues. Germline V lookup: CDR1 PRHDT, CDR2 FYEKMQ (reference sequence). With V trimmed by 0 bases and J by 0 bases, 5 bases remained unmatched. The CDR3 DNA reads TGTGCCAGCAGCTTAGGGATAGCGGGAGGTACCTCCTACGAGCAGTACTTC. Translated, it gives CASSLGIAGGTSYEQYF. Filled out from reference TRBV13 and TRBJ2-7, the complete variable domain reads AAGVIQSPRHLIKEKRETATLKCYPIPRHDTVYWYQQGPGQDPQFLISFYEKMQSDKGSIPDRFSAQQFSDYHSELNMSSLELGDSALYFCASSLGIAGGTSYEQYFGPGTRLTVT.

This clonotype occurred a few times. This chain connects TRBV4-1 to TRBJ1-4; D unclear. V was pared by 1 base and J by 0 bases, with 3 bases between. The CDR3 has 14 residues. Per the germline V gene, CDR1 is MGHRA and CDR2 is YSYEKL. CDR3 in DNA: TGCGCCAGCAGCCAAGTTGCAACTAATGAAAAACTGTTTTTT. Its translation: CASSQVATNEKLFF.

The CDR3 here is CASSQDVQAVYGYTF. CDR3 bases: TGTGCCAGCAGCCAAGATGTACAGGCGGTCTATGGCTACACCTTC. J is TRBJ1-2 and V is TRBV3-1; maybe TRBD1 (5 bases). Germline CDR1 is LGHDT and CDR2 is YNNKEL (reference sequence). The CDR3 sequence is 15 residues long. Trimming removed 0 bases from V and 4 bases from J, with 12 bases in between.

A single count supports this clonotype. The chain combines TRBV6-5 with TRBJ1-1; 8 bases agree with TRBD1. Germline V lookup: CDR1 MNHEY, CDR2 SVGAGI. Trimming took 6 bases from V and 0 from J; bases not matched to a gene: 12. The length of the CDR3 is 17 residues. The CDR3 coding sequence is TGTGCCAGCAGCTTACAGGGGGATCCATACATGAACACTGAAGCTTTCTTT. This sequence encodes CASSLQGDPYMNTEAFF.

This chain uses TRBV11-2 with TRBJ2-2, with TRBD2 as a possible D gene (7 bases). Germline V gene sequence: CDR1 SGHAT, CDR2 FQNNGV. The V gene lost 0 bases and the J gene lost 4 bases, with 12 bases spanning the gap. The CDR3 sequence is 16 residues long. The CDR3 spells CASSLDKRGGTGELFF. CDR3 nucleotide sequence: TGTGCCAGCAGCTTAGATAAAAGGGGGGGCACCGGGGAGCTGTTTTTT.